This T cell receptor (beta chain) appears in the sequencing data of a study of blood T cell repertoires in COVID-19. About the research overall: Italy, Spain and the United States were the sources of the convalescent and acute COVID-19 samples.

Residents of about two dozen US areas, aged about 18 to 95 years, made up the participants. V gave up 0 bases and J gave up 6 bases; unmatched junction bases: 4. The CDR3 runs 14 residues. CDR1 is SEHNR and CDR2 is FQNEAQ in the germline V gene (reference sequence). TCRdb's copy holds only in-frame clones and misses some; the assay was immunoSEQ multiplex PCR. In the table there are more than 250,000 clones, roughly nine tenths of which are singletons. The sample was PBMCs or T cells enriched from blood (not recorded which). The genes are TRBV7-9 and TRBJ1-2; 7 positions agree with TRBD1. This receptor was taken from a woman aged 25 to 45 who had recovered from COVID-19. CDR3 sequence (DNA): TGTGCCAGCAGCTTAGCGACAGGGATTCATGGCTACACCTTC. Protein: CASSLATGIHGYTF.